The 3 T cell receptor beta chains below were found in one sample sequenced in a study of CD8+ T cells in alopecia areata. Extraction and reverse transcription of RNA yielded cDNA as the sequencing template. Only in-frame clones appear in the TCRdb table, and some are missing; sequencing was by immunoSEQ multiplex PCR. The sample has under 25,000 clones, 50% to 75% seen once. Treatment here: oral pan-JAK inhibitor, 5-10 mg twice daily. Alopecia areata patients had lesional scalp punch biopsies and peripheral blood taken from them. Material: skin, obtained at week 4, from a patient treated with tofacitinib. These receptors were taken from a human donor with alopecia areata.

The CDR3 coding sequence is TGTGCCAGCCGGAAGTACGAGCAGTACTTC. It translates to CASRKYEQYF. The V gene is TRBV28, the J gene TRBJ2-7, with unresolved D. There are 10 residues in the CDR3. The V end lost 8 bases, the J end lost 4 bases, and 6 bases lay between the germline ends. Germline V gene sequence: CDR1 MDHEN, CDR2 SYDVKM.

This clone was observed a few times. CDR3 in DNA: TGTGCCAGCAGCTTCTGGCGGGGGGGCCTGGCAGATACGCAGTATTTT. It encodes CASSFWRGGLADTQYF. The chain employs TRBV28 and TRBJ2-3; TRBD2 matches at 9 bases. Trimming at V came to 6 bases and at J to 4 bases, leaving 11 bases not matched to a gene. The CDR3 contains 16 residues. The germline V gene has CDR1 MDHEN and CDR2 SYDVKM.

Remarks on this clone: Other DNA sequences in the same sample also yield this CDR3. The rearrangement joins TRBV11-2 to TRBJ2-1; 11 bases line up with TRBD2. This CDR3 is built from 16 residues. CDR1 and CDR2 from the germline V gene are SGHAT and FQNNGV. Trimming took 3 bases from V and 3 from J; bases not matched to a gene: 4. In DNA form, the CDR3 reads TGTGCCAGCAGCTTCAGACTAGCGGGGATCTACAATGAGCAGTTCTTC. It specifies CASSFRLAGIYNEQFF.